This TCR beta chain is drawn from a study of STAT5B mutations in CD4+ large granular lymphocyte leukemia. Using immunoSEQ multiplex PCR, the repertoire was profiled, and TCRdb retains in-frame clones only, with some absent. In the table there are approximately 20,000 clones, approximately 88% of which are singletons. Source material: CD4+ T cells from blood buffy coats. The sequence came from a human donor in good health.

The CDR3: CASSGLAGPSGEQFF. The CDR3 DNA sequence: TGTGCCAGCAGTGGACTAGCGGGCCCTTCAGGTGAGCAGTTCTTC. The rearrangement uses TRBV6-1 and TRBJ2-1; 10 nucleotides align to TRBD2. The CDR3 totals 15 residues. The V gene end was trimmed by 4 bases and the J gene end by 9 bases; junction bases not matched to a gene: 9. Germline lookup yields CDR1 MNHNS and CDR2 SASEGT.